These 6 T cell receptor beta chains were all obtained from the same sample, sequenced in a study of beta chain features in type 1 diabetes. Reverse transcribing all isolated RNA meant expressed TCRB transcripts were sequenced. Clones were read by immunoSEQ multiplex PCR, and TCRdb kept only the in-frame ones, dropping some. The table has under 500,000 clones, approximately 30% seen once; the top ten hold roughly 0.06%. Material for sequencing was naive CD4+ T cells from blood. Receptors were obtained from a young man in good health.

This chain uses TRBV5-1 with TRBJ2-5; D is perhaps TRBD1 or TRBD2 (5 bases each). The V end was cut by 7 bases, the J end by 5 bases, with 21 bases between. The CDR3 sequence is 15 residues long. Germline V gene lookup returns CDR1 SGHRS and CDR2 YFSETQ. The CDR3 nucleotides are TGCGCCAGCGGGACCACCGGGACCTTCGCCGAGACCCAGTACTTC. Amino acid sequence: CASGTTGTFAETQYF.

V is TRBV7-2 and J is TRBJ2-5, with 7 bases lining up with TRBD2. The CDR3 has 15 residues. From germline, CDR1 is SGHTA and CDR2 FQGNSA. Trimming at V came to 5 bases and at J to 2 bases, leaving 8 bases not matched to a gene. CDR3 sequence: CASSVSGTKQETQYF. DNA of the CDR3: TGTGCCAGCAGCGTATCAGGGACTAAACAAGAGACCCAGTACTTC.

This clone was seen more than once but under ten times. This chain's CDR3 is CSVGPEFDEQFF. CDR3 DNA sequence: TGCAGCGTTGGGCCCGAATTCGATGAGCAGTTCTTC. V gene TRBV29-1 combines with J gene TRBJ2-1, with D unresolved. The CDR3 is 12 amino acids. CDR1 and CDR2 (germline): SQVTM, ANQGSEA. The V gene lost 4 bases and the J gene lost 8 bases, with 12 bases spanning the gap.

V usage is TRBV7-9 and J usage is TRBJ2-7; a weak D match, TRBD2 (6 bases). Germline V lookup: CDR1 SEHNR, CDR2 FQNEAQ (reference sequence). The germline V and J ends were trimmed by 0 bases and 2 bases, with 17 bases remaining between them. The CDR3 extends over 17 amino acids. The DNA for the CDR3 is TGTGCCAGCAGCTTAGCGCGCGGGACGGATCGACCCTACGAGCAGTACTTC. Protein sequence: CASSLARGTDRPYEQYF.

This clone turned up a few times. Other nucleotide sequences from this sample produce the same CDR3. The rearrangement uses TRBV29-1 and TRBJ2-7, with TRBD1 identical over 12 bases. V was clipped by 6 bases and J by 6 bases; unmatched bases: 3. This CDR3 region has 12 residues. Germline CDR1 is SQVTM and CDR2 is ANQGSEA. CDR3 protein: CSVGTGGLEQYF. The CDR3 region has the DNA TGCAGCGTGGGGACAGGGGGCCTCGAGCAGTACTTC.

The rearrangement links TRBV30 to TRBJ1-3; 7 bases are a match to TRBD1. Germline lookup yields CDR1 GTSNPN and CDR2 SVGIG (reference sequence). The ends lost 4 bases at V and 0 bases at J; junction bases unmatched: 6. This CDR3 region has 15 residues. CDR3 region: CAWTRQGRSGNTIYF. CDR3 in DNA: TGTGCCTGGACGAGACAGGGCCGCTCTGGAAACACCATATATTTT.